This T cell receptor beta chain was obtained from a study of cytomegalovirus exposure and HLA in healthy donors. Study-wide context: In an earlier analysis, 95 million to 140 million unique TCR beta sequences were found from 200 million or so T cells.

Primers included in the PCR were 60 Vbeta and 13 Jbeta primers. Assay: immunoSEQ multiplex PCR; the TCRdb copy retains only in-frame clones and omits some. The sample has about 200,000 clones, and its top ten clones hold 0.9% to 1.4%. General observations from the study: According to an earlier analysis, most TCR beta V segments yielded productive rearrangements about 90% or about 30% of the time. For most subjects, TCR beta sequences were reported to predict HLA-A and HLA-B alleles with accuracy. The authors later found HLA-associated TCR beta chains more clonally expanded than equally common others.

A remark on this clone: Its antigen is unidentified.

This receptor was obtained from a girl aged 2 to 10 in good health and CMV-seropositive. Sequenced sample: PBMCs.

The CDR3 DNA follows: TGTGCCAGCAGTTACGGACAGGCCCTAAATGGCTACACCTTC. It codes for CASSYGQALNGYTF. The rearrangement joins TRBV6-5 to TRBJ1-2, with TRBD1 matching 7 bases. The CDR3 loop spans 14 amino acids. J gave up 6 bases and V 2 bases, and 6 bases lay outside the gene matches. Germline V gene lookup returns CDR1 MNHEY and CDR2 SVGAGI.